A single sample gave rise to the 29 T cell receptor beta chains below, sequenced in a study of blood T cell repertoires in COVID-19. Only in-frame clones appear in the TCRdb table, and some are missing; sequencing was by immunoSEQ multiplex PCR. The data contain fewer than 350,000 clones, approximately 91% of them singletons. Sample: PBMCs or T cells enriched from blood (not recorded which). These receptors originate from a woman aged 35 to 49 with acute COVID-19.

The chain is built from TRBV5-5 and TRBJ2-1; D is undetermined. Per the germline V gene, CDR1 is SGHKS and CDR2 is YYEKEE (reference sequence). Trimming stripped 2 bases from V and 0 bases from J, with 9 bases between. The CDR3 contains 15 residues. DNA of the CDR3: TGTGCCAGCAGCTTATTATTCAGCTCCTACAATGAGCAGTTCTTC. Its protein is CASSLLFSSYNEQFF.

This chain connects TRBV29-1 to TRBJ2-7; D unclear. V dropped 4 bases and J dropped 4 bases, with 11 bases sitting between them. The germline CDR1 and CDR2 sequences are SQVTM and ANQGSEA. The CDR3 loop spans 12 amino acids. The CDR3 nucleotides read TGCAGCGTTGTTGGCACAGAATACGAGCAGTACTTC. Translated: CSVVGTEYEQYF.

This clone was seen just once. The chain combines TRBV30 with TRBJ1-2; D is ambiguous. Germline V gene lookup returns CDR1 GTSNPN and CDR2 SVGIG (reference sequence). The CDR3 sequence is 13 residues long. V was pared by 4 bases and J by 6 bases, with 15 bases between. The DNA for the CDR3 is TGTGCCTGGAATGGCCATCAAGGAGATGGCTACACCTTC. Residues: CAWNGHQGDGYTF.

In its sample, this clone was seen once. The chain joins TRBV6-6 to TRBJ2-7; 7 bases line up with TRBD1. The CDR3 is 16 amino acids. V lost 2 bases and J lost 1; bases outside the gene matches: 8. CDR1 and CDR2 from the germline V gene are MNHNY and SVGAGI (reference sequence). The CDR3 loop is CASSYSGRQGSYEQYF. For the CDR3, the DNA is TGTGCCAGCAGTTACAGCGGAAGACAGGGATCCTACGAGCAGTACTTC.

J is TRBJ1-4 and V is TRBV28, with D possibly matching TRBD1 (5 bases). The germline V gene encodes CDR1 MDHEN and CDR2 SYDVKM. This CDR3 has 17 residues. The germline V and J ends were trimmed by 3 bases and 4 bases, with 18 bases remaining between them. CDR3 residues: CASSFPGWGGDNEKLFF. The DNA for the CDR3 is TGTGCCAGCAGTTTCCCAGGGTGGGGTGGAGATAATGAAAAACTGTTTTTT.

The chain carries TRBV9 and TRBJ2-2; 12 nucleotides agree with TRBD2. The trim removed 7 bases at V and 2 bases at J, leaving 15 bases unmatched. Germline V CDR1 and CDR2: SGDLS, YYNGEE. The CDR3 has 19 amino acids. Here the CDR3 reads CASAAVAGLAGLNTGELFF. The CDR3 DNA reads as TGTGCCAGCGCCGCTGTAGCGGGACTAGCGGGTCTAAACACCGGGGAGCTGTTTTTT. Full variable domain (outside the CDR3, taken from reference TRBV9 and TRBJ2-2): DSGVTQTPKHLITATGQRVTLRCSPRSGDLSVYWYQQSLDQGLQFLIQYYNGEERAKGNILERFSAQQFPDLHSELNLSSLELGDSALYFCASAAVAGLAGLNTGELFFGEGSRLTVL.

The gene calls are TRBV20-1 and TRBJ2-1; no clear D. Trimming cost V 3 bases and J 1 base, with 7 bases left between them. The germline V gene has CDR1 DFQATT and CDR2 SNEGSKA (reference sequence). This CDR3 is 13 amino acids long. The CDR3 is CSASGVSYNEQFF. As DNA, the CDR3 is TGCAGTGCTAGTGGAGTATCCTACAATGAGCAGTTCTTC.

This chain connects TRBV5-6 to TRBJ2-7, with TRBD2 identical over 13 bases. The CDR3 covers 16 residues. The germline CDR1 and CDR2 sequences are SGHDT and YYEEEE. V was clipped by 4 bases and J by 4 bases; unmatched bases: 8. The CDR3 is CASSVRTSGSIYEQYF. DNA of the CDR3: TGTGCCAGCAGCGTCAGGACTAGCGGGAGTATATACGAGCAGTACTTC.

V and J are TRBV18 and TRBJ2-2; D uncertain. This CDR3 spans 13 amino acids. Germline V lookup: CDR1 KGHSH, CDR2 LQKENI. V was pared by 0 bases and J by 4 bases, with 3 bases between. CDR3 coding DNA: TGTGCCAGCTCACCACCCTCCACCGGGGAGCTGTTTTTT. Translated: CASSPPSTGELFF.

The gene calls are TRBV6-5 and TRBJ2-7; D possibly corresponds to TRBD2 (5 bases). CDR1 is MNHEY and CDR2 is SVGAGI in the germline V gene. Trimming removed 0 bases at V and 5 bases at J, with 11 bases between. The CDR3 is made up of 14 amino acids. Here the CDR3 DNA reads TGTGCCAGCAGTTACTCTTCCGCTAGCAACGAGCAGTACTTC. Translated: CASSYSSASNEQYF.

Notes on this clone: The sample holds other DNA sequences that translate to the same CDR3. The V gene is TRBV11-3, the J gene TRBJ2-7; D is ambiguous. The CDR3 length is 12 residues. Germline CDR1 reads SGHNT; CDR2 reads YENEEA. With 2 bases removed from V and 3 bases from J, the gap between germline ends came to 5 bases. The chain's CDR3 is CASSLRSYEQYF. In nucleotides, the CDR3 is TGTGCCAGCAGCTTAAGGAGCTACGAGCAGTACTTC.

This rearrangement joins TRBV5-1 to TRBJ1-4; no clear D. V was trimmed by 4 bases and J by 3 bases, leaving 10 bases between them. This CDR3 is built from 14 residues. Germline assignment: CDR1 SGHRS and CDR2 YFSETQ. CDR3 nucleotide sequence: TGCGCCAGCAGCAGCCGGGTCGCTAATGAAAAACTGTTTTTT. This encodes CASSSRVANEKLFF.

The V gene is TRBV7-3, the J gene TRBJ2-3; 9 positions agree with TRBD1. J gave up 1 base and V 4 bases, and 6 bases lay outside the gene matches. The CDR3 runs to 16 residues. The V gene's germline CDR1 is SGHTA and CDR2 FQGTGA. The CDR3 is CASSSLGTGRTDTQYF. The CDR3, as DNA: TGTGCCAGCAGCTCTCTAGGGACAGGGCGCACAGATACGCAGTATTTT.

This clone was observed once. The chain joins TRBV14 to TRBJ2-1; weak D call: TRBD2 (5 bases). The CDR3 is 18 residues long. Germline CDR1 SGHDN, CDR2 FVKESK. Trimming removed 3 bases at V and 0 bases at J, with 18 bases between. The CDR3 sequence: CASSHWEPTRSSYNEQFF. In DNA, the CDR3 is TGTGCCAGCAGCCACTGGGAGCCTACTCGTTCCTCCTACAATGAGCAGTTCTTC.

The chain carries TRBV11-3 and TRBJ1-3; D is ambiguous. Germline CDR1 SGHNT, CDR2 YENEEA. The CDR3 is 12 amino acids. Trimming cost V 5 bases and J 9 bases, with 11 bases left between them. The CDR3 loop reads CASSVRESTIYF. DNA for the CDR3: TGTGCCAGCAGCGTTCGGGAGAGCACCATATATTTT.

The chain recombines TRBV25-1 with TRBJ2-7, with 8 bases lining up with TRBD1. The CDR3 spans 15 residues. The germline V gene has CDR1 MGHDK and CDR2 SYGVNS. V trimming: 4 bases; J trimming: 2 bases; junction bases outside the gene matches: 7. The CDR3: CASSGTKTGAYEQYF. CDR3 coding DNA: TGTGCCAGCAGTGGGACGAAGACAGGGGCCTACGAGCAGTACTTC.

The chain joins TRBV7-8 to TRBJ1-6; 7 nucleotides align to TRBD1. The length of the CDR3 is 14 residues. V gave up 5 bases and J gave up 6 bases; unmatched junction bases: 4. Germline V CDR1 and CDR2: SGHVS, FQNEAQ. The CDR3 sequence is CASSQGGLNSPLHF. CDR3 sequence (DNA): TGTGCCAGCAGCCAAGGGGGCCTTAATTCACCCCTCCACTTT.

The chain uses TRBV7-9 and TRBJ2-5; TRBD2 agrees at 7 bases. The germline gives CDR1 SEHNR, CDR2 FQNEAQ (reference sequence). Unmatched junction bases numbered 9, after V lost 6 bases and J lost 2 bases. The CDR3 totals 15 residues. The chain's CDR3 is CASRTWGGGQETQYF. The CDR3 coding sequence is TGTGCCAGCAGGACGTGGGGGGGTGGACAAGAGACCCAGTACTTC. Full variable domain (rest looked up from reference TRBV7-9 and TRBJ2-5): DTGVSQNPRHKITKRGQNVTFRCDPISEHNRLYWYRQTLGQGPEFLTYFQNEAQLEKSRLLSDRFSAERPKGSFSTLEIQRTEQGDSAMYLCASRTWGGGQETQYFGPGTRLLVL.

J is TRBJ2-7 and V is TRBV11-2, with D maybe TRBD2 (6 bases). CDR1 is SGHAT and CDR2 is FQNNGV in the germline V gene. Trimming took off 4 bases at V and 4 bases at J, with 11 bases between the two ends. This CDR3 contains 13 residues. CDR3 sequence reads: CASSSAGRYEQYF. CDR3 sequence (DNA): TGTGCCAGCAGCTCAGCCGGGAGATACGAGCAGTACTTC. Full variable domain (missing parts from reference TRBV11-2 and TRBJ2-7): EAGVAQSPRYKIIEKRQSVAFWCNPISGHATLYWYQQILGQGPKLLIQFQNNGVVDDSQLPKDRFSAERLKGVDSTLKIQPAKLEDSAVYLCASSSAGRYEQYFGPGTRLTVT.

This chain joins TRBV5-1 and TRBJ2-3; no clear D. The V and J ends lost 4 bases and 2 bases respectively, with 11 bases between them. CDR3 length: 14 amino acids. Germline V lookup: CDR1 SGHRS, CDR2 YFSETQ. This CDR3 is CASSTASFTDTQYF. The CDR3 nucleotides are TGCGCCAGCAGCACCGCGTCCTTCACAGATACGCAGTATTTT.

The chain has TRBV21-1 and TRBJ1-2; the table names TRBD1, a call not compared with the DNA. TRBV21-1 is given as a pseudogene. This CDR3 region has 17 residues. In DNA form, the CDR3 reads TGTGCCAGTGCCTCGTCACGCTCCAGGGGCCCTACGGGTGGCTACACCTTC. Translating it yields CASASSRSRGPTGGYTF.

CDR3 nucleotides: TGTGCCTGGGGCGCGGGGGACAAGACCTACGAGCAGTACTTC. Protein product: CAWGAGDKTYEQYF. V and J are TRBV30 and TRBJ2-7; a possible D gene is TRBD2 (7 bases). In germline, CDR1 is GTSNPN, CDR2 SVGIG (reference sequence). This CDR3 spans 14 amino acids. The V gene lost 5 bases and the J gene lost 2 bases, with 16 bases spanning the gap.

The gene calls are TRBV9 and TRBJ1-1; D unresolved. V dropped 0 bases and J dropped 8 bases, with 11 bases sitting between them. From germline, CDR1 is SGDLS and CDR2 YYNGEE. CDR3 length equals 13 residues. CDR3: CASSVAPGMEAFF. CDR3 in DNA: TGTGCCAGCAGCGTAGCCCCGGGAATGGAAGCTTTCTTT.

This clone was found once. The chain uses TRBV4-2 and TRBJ1-1; D ambiguous. V lost 1 base, J lost 2 bases, and 11 bases lay in between. CDR3 length equals 15 residues. The V gene's germline CDR1 is LGHNA and CDR2 YNFKEQ. The CDR3 coding sequence is TGTGCCAGCAGCCAAGTTTCTAGGTCAAACACTGAAGCTTTCTTT. Its protein is CASSQVSRSNTEAFF.

The rearrangement uses TRBV6-5 and TRBJ2-2; a possible D gene is TRBD2 (6 bases). The length of the CDR3 is 15 residues. V lost 7 bases and J 0 bases, leaving 12 bases between the germline ends. From germline, CDR1 is MNHEY and CDR2 SVGAGI. The CDR3 nucleotides are TGTGCCAGCAAAAAGGGACTGGCGAACACCGGGGAGCTGTTTTTT. It yields the protein CASKKGLANTGELFF.

Only one count was recorded for this clone. V usage is TRBV25-1 and J usage is TRBJ2-5; 10 bases are shared with TRBD1. The CDR3 totals 15 residues. Germline V CDR1 and CDR2: MGHDK, SYGVNS. V was clipped by 3 bases and J by 1 base; unmatched bases: 2. CDR3 sequence (DNA): TGTGCCAGCAGTGAGGGGACAGGGGTCCAAGAGACCCAGTACTTC. Its protein is CASSEGTGVQETQYF.

This clone occurred once. The CDR3 spells CATSRDRTGYNEQFF. The CDR3 nucleotides are TGTGCCACCAGCAGAGACCGGACTGGCTACAATGAGCAGTTCTTC. This sequence joins TRBV15 and TRBJ2-1; D perhaps matches TRBD2 (5 bases). V was cut by 0 bases and J by 3 bases, with 9 bases left in between. Germline-derived CDR1 and CDR2 are LNHNV and YYDKDF (reference sequence). The length of the CDR3 is 15 residues.

This chain links TRBV5-5 with TRBJ2-7, with D perhaps matching TRBD1 (6 bases). The V gene lost 0 bases and the J gene lost 4 bases, with 8 bases spanning the gap. The CDR3 covers 13 residues. Germline lookup yields CDR1 SGHKS and CDR2 YYEKEE (reference sequence). CDR3 coding DNA: TGTGCCAGCAGCTTGGGGGGACAATACGAGCAGTACTTC. It is translated as CASSLGGQYEQYF.

This chain joins TRBV25-1 and TRBJ2-3; D unclear. Germline CDR1 MGHDK, CDR2 SYGVNS. The ends were cut back, 4 bases at V and 0 bases at J, with 5 bases in the middle. The CDR3 runs 13 residues. The CDR3 sequence is CASSVTSTDTQYF. The DNA of the CDR3 is TGTGCCAGCAGTGTGACTAGCACAGATACGCAGTATTTT.